The sequence of this TCR beta chain was determined in a study of glioma-infiltrating T cells. Notes on the study in general: Only very few CDR3 sequences appeared in both tissue and blood.

This clonotype was counted only a few times. Its target is unknown. Using RNA template, CDR3s of TCR alpha and beta were amplified with iRepertoire arm-PCR. MiXCR, applied by TCRdb to the multiplex PCR reads, yields one record per CDR3 protein. This sample has over 130,000 distinct CDR3 sequences, with more than 35% found just once. Trimming took 6 bases from V and 1 from J, leaving 16 bases between them. The germline V gene has CDR1 MNHEY and CDR2 SMNVEV (reference sequence). This CDR3 region has 16 residues. The sequencing input was glioma tissue, nonneoplastic brain tissue, or PBMCs (not recorded which). The receptor's source is a human donor with low-grade glioma or glioblastoma, undergoing nonglioma brain surgery, or in good health (not recorded which). The chain links TRBV27 to TRBJ1-5, with D possibly being TRBD1 (6 bases). The CDR3, as DNA: TGTGCCAGCAGCCCTCGCGGGGGCCCAAGCAATCAGCCCCAGCATTTT. Translating it yields CASSPRGGPSNQPQHF.